This passage covers 18 T cell receptor beta chains from one sample sequenced in a study of blood T cells in healthy people across ages. Combining a sample-barcoded 5' primer with a J-beta primer mix, a second PCR ran for about 7 to 12 cycles. TCRdb re-called the 5' RACE reads with MiXCR, one entry per CDR3 protein. Here the sample spans approximately 850,000 distinct CDR3 sequences, around two fifths being singletons. The material sequenced was blood. These receptors all stem from a man in his sixties in good health.

This clonotype was seen ten or more times. The chain joins TRBV29-1 to TRBJ2-7; 9 bases match TRBD1. The CDR3 extends over 14 amino acids. J was trimmed by 4 bases and V by 6 bases; bases with no gene match: 10. Germline V gene sequence: CDR1 SQVTM, CDR2 ANQGSEA. In DNA, the CDR3 is TGCAGCGTCCTTGGACAGGGGAGGCTGTACGAGCAGTACTTC. This translates into CSVLGQGRLYEQYF.

The chain is built from TRBV4-3 and TRBJ2-2; D is undetermined. The CDR3 runs 16 residues. V was clipped by 4 bases and J by 0 bases, with 12 bases between them. Germline CDR1 LGHNA, CDR2 YSLEER. The CDR3 loop is CASSPLGRTNTGELFF. Written as DNA, the CDR3 is TGCGCCAGCAGCCCTTTGGGCAGGACGAACACCGGGGAGCTGTTTTTT.

This chain joins TRBV2 and TRBJ2-3; 8 bases match TRBD2. Germline lookup yields CDR1 SNHLY and CDR2 FYNNEI. The CDR3 extends over 16 amino acids. The V and J ends lost 4 bases and 3 bases, in that order; junction bases with no gene match: 9. CDR3 amino acids: CASSGAGGGLTDTQYF. The CDR3 DNA is TGTGCCAGCAGTGGGGCCGGCGGGGGGTTAACAGATACGCAGTATTTT.

The rearrangement joins TRBV7-2 to TRBJ2-5, with a weak D call TRBD1 (5 bases). Trimming shortened V by 0 bases and J by 3 bases, and 8 bases separated the two germline ends. Per the germline V gene, CDR1 is SGHTA and CDR2 is FQGNSA. CDR3 length: 14 amino acids. DNA for the CDR3: TGTGCCAGCAGCTTAGCTTTCAGGGAAGAGACCCAGTACTTC. It encodes CASSLAFREETQYF.

The chain employs TRBV12-3 or TRBV12-4 and TRBJ2-6, with D perhaps TRBD1 or TRBD2 (6 bases each). This CDR3 contains 17 residues. With 6 bases removed from V and 0 bases from J, the gap between germline ends came to 15 bases. The CDR3 here is CASSPWGANSGANVLTF. CDR3 nucleotide sequence: TGTGCCAGCAGCCCGTGGGGGGCAAACTCTGGGGCCAACGTCCTGACTTTC.

This clonotype was seen a few times. A much larger clone lies one base from this, so it may be a read error. The chain uses TRBV2 and TRBJ1-5; perhaps TRBD1 as D (6 bases). From germline, CDR1 is SNHLY and CDR2 FYNNEI. Trimming removed 6 bases from V and 6 bases from J, with 18 bases in between. The CDR3 is 15 residues long. Here the CDR3 DNA reads TGTGCCAGCAGCGTAACAGGGCTGGGCAGTCAGCCCCAGCATTTT. Amino acid sequence: CASSVTGLGSQPQHF. Variable domain in full (rest from reference TRBV2 and TRBJ1-5): EPEVTQTPSHQVTQMGQEVILRCVPISNHLYFYWYRQILGQKVEFLVSFYNNEISEKSEIFDDQFSVERPDGSNFTLKIRSTKLEDSAMYFCASSVTGLGSQPQHFGDGTRLSIL.

The rearrangement links TRBV6-2 or TRBV6-3 to TRBJ2-7; the D is unclear. The V end was cut by 7 bases, the J end by 0 bases, with 16 bases between. From germline, CDR1 is MNHEY and CDR2 SVGEGT. The CDR3 covers 15 residues. CDR3 sequence: CASTRMGPSSYEQYF. The CDR3 DNA reads TGTGCCAGCACCCGGATGGGCCCTAGCTCCTACGAGCAGTACTTC.

V gene TRBV6-8 combines with J gene TRBJ2-5; 8 positions agree with TRBD2. This CDR3 is 16 amino acids long. CDR1 is MNHGY, CDR2 SAAAGT, per germline. Trimming removed 8 bases from V and 4 bases from J; junction bases left unmatched: 15. CDR3 residues: CASPFFLGLAGETQYF. For the CDR3, the DNA is TGTGCCAGCCCTTTTTTTCTAGGACTAGCAGGAGAGACCCAGTACTTC.

As regards this clonotype: This may be a read error: a much more frequent sequence differs by one nucleotide. V usage is TRBV20-1 and J usage is TRBJ2-7; TRBD2 aligns across 8 bases. Germline V gene sequence: CDR1 DFQATT, CDR2 SNEGSKA (reference sequence). This CDR3 is built from 16 residues. Trimming took 0 bases from V and 7 from J; bases not matched to a gene: 14. The CDR3 reads CSARDHSGGAYNEQYF. DNA of the CDR3: TGCAGTGCTAGAGATCATTCGGGGGGGGCATACAATGAGCAGTACTTC.

The chain joins TRBV6-2 or TRBV6-3 to TRBJ2-6, with unresolved D. Trimming left V 8 bases short and J 0 bases short, with 11 bases between. There are 15 residues in the CDR3. CDR1 and CDR2 (germline): MNHEY, SVGEGT. CDR3: CASQRSGSGANVLTF. The CDR3 DNA sequence: TGTGCCAGCCAAAGGTCGGGCTCTGGGGCCAACGTCCTGACTTTC.

This rearrangement joins TRBV24-1 to TRBJ2-7, with TRBD2 as a possible D gene (6 bases). Germline assignment: CDR1 KGHDR and CDR2 SFDVKD. The CDR3 totals 15 residues. With 3 bases removed from V and 7 bases from J, the gap between germline ends came to 18 bases. For the CDR3, the DNA is TGTGCCACCAGTGATCGAAGCGGGCCTAACAATGAGCAGTACTTC. This gives the protein CATSDRSGPNNEQYF.

V is TRBV20-1 and J is TRBJ2-5; the match to TRBD1 covers 7 bases. This CDR3 has 17 amino acids. V gave up 2 bases and J gave up 11 bases; unmatched junction bases: 23. Germline values: CDR1 DFQATT, CDR2 SNEGSKA (reference sequence). CDR3 coding DNA: TGCAGTGCTAGATCCCGGGACAGTCGAAAATCCTACAATGAGCAGTACTTC. Translating gives CSARSRDSRKSYNEQYF.

This sequence joins TRBV6-2 or TRBV6-3 and TRBJ2-3; 8 nucleotides agree with TRBD1. CDR3 length: 19 amino acids. CDR1 and CDR2 from the germline V gene are MNHEY and SVGEGT. V was pared by 2 bases and J by 2 bases, with 15 bases of the junction left unmatched. The DNA for the CDR3 is TGTGCCAGCAGTTACATCCGACAGGGGCCATCACAAGCCACAGATACGCAGTATTTT. Translated, it gives CASSYIRQGPSQATDTQYF.

This chain links TRBV6-2 or TRBV6-3 with TRBJ1-4; D unresolved. Germline CDR1 and CDR2: MNHEY and SVGEGT. CDR3 length equals 12 residues. V lost 6 bases, J lost 8 bases, and 10 bases lay in between. This CDR3 reads CASRSSGEKLFF. CDR3 in DNA: TGTGCCAGCAGAAGCAGCGGGGAAAAACTGTTTTTT.

This chain connects TRBV11-2 to TRBJ2-5; D unclear. The ends were cut back, 4 bases at V and 6 bases at J, with 9 bases in the middle. The germline V gene encodes CDR1 SGHAT and CDR2 FQNNGV. This CDR3 is built from 12 residues. The CDR3 region has the DNA TGTGCCAGCAGCTCGCAGGCCCAGACCCAGTACTTC. As protein: CASSSQAQTQYF.

Of note for this clonotype: Possible read error: a much larger clone is one base away. This chain joins TRBV7-9 and TRBJ2-1; a possible D gene is TRBD2 (6 bases). Germline loops: CDR1 SEHNR, CDR2 FQNEAQ (reference sequence). The CDR3 has 13 amino acids. The CDR3 sequence: CASSPDYTPERFF. The CDR3 DNA is TGTGCCAGCAGCCCGGACTACACGCCTGAGCGGTTCTTC.

This clonotype was observed a handful of times. A much larger clone lies a single base off, so this may be a read error. This chain uses TRBV10-3 with TRBJ2-7, with D perhaps matching TRBD1 (5 bases). V lost 3 bases, J lost 0 bases, and 6 bases lay in between. The CDR3 has 13 amino acids. The germline V gene has CDR1 ENHRY and CDR2 SYGVKD. The CDR3 loop is CAISERGSYEQYF. CDR3 bases: TGTGCCATCAGTGAAAGGGGCTCCTACGAGCAGTACTTC.

This clonotype has more than one count but fewer than ten. The chain joins TRBV5-1 to TRBJ2-3; D is possibly TRBD1 or TRBD2 (5 bases each). Germline V gene data show CDR1 as SGHRS and CDR2 as YFSETQ. This CDR3 spans 17 amino acids. With 1 base removed from V and 4 bases from J, the gap between germline ends came to 19 bases. CDR3 nucleotide sequence: TGCGCCAGCAGCTTGAGCTCCGGGACCCACAGCGCAGATACGCAGTATTTT. Protein sequence: CASSLSSGTHSADTQYF.